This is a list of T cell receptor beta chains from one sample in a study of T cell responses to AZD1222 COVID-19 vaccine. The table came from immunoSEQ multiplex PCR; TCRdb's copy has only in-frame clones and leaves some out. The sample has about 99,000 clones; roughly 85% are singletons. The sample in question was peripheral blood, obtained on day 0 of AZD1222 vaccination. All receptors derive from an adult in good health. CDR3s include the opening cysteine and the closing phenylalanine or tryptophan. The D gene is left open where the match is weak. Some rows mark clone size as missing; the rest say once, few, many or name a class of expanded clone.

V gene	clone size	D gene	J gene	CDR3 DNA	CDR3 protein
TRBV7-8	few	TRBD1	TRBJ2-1	TGTGCCAGCAGACGCGACAGGGGGACTTACAATGAGCAGTTCTTC	CASRRDRGTYNEQFF
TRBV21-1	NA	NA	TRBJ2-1	TGTGCCAGCAGCCCTCGGGGGGGGCCGACGCTCAACTACAATGAGCAGTTCTTC	CASSPRGGPTLNYNEQFF
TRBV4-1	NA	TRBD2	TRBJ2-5	TGCGCCAGCAGCCAAGATCCCCCTAGCGGCCAAGAGACCCAGTACTTC	CASSQDPPSGQETQYF
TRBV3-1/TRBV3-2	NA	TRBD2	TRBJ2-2	TGTGCCAGCAGAGGGGGAGCGGGGGGCTTCGGGGAGCTGTTTTTT	CASRGGAGGFGELFF
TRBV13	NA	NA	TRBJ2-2	TGTGCCAGCAGCCTGGGTAGGGGGATCGGGGAGCTGTTTTTT	CASSLGRGIGELFF
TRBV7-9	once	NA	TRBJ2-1	TGTGCCAGCTCAGGGGCCGACGCCAACAATGAGCAGTTCTTC	CASSGADANNEQFF
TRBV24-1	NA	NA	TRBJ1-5	TGTGCCACCAGTGATTATGGCCAGCCCCAGCATTTT	CATSDYGQPQHF
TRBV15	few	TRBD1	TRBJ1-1	TGTGCCACCAGCATGGGACAGGGCAATGCAGCTTTCTTT	CATSMGQGNAAFF
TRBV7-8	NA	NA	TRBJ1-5	TGTGCCAGCAGCTTAGGAGGAATCGGGTCAGGGGGCAATCAGCCCCAGCATTTT	CASSLGGIGSGGNQPQHF
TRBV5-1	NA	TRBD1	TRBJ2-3	TGTGCCAGCAGCCTGAGGGGGCAGCGAAGGACAGATACGCAGTATTTT	CASSLRGQRRTDTQYF
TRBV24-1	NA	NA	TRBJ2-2	TGTGCCACCAGCGAGGCCAGGCGGAACACCGGGGAGCTGTTTTTT	CATSEARRNTGELFF
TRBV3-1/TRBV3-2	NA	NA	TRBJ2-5	TGTGCCAGCAGCCCGCCCGGGCAACAAGAGACCCAGTACTTC	CASSPPGQQETQYF
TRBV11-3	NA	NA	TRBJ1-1	TGTGCCAGCAGCTTAGGGCCCAGGAACACTGAAGCTTTCTTT	CASSLGPRNTEAFF
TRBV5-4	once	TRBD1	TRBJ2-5	TGTGCCAGCAGCCCTGGGGGACAGAGAGAGACCCAGTACTTC	CASSPGGQRETQYF
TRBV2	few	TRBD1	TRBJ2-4	TGTGCCAGCAGTGAAAGGGGGCTACTAGCCAAAAACATTCAGTACTTC	CASSERGLLAKNIQYF
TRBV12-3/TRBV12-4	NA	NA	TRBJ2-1	TGTGCCAGCAGTTTAGGATATGAGCAGTTCTTC	CASSLGYEQFF
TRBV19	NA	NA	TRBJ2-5	TGTGCCAGTAGGGATCAAGAGACCCAGTACTTC	CASRDQETQYF
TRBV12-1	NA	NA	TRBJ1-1	TGTGCCAGCGGGGGTCATTTTATCAGGGTATACACTGAAGCTTTCTTT	CASGGHFIRVYTEAFF
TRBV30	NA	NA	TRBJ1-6	TGTGCCTGGAGTGTAGGGGTTGATGATTCACCCCTCCACTTT	CAWSVGVDDSPLHF
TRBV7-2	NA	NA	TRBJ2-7	TGTGCCAGCAGCAGACTCAGGGGACCCTACGAGCAGTACTTC	CASSRLRGPYEQYF
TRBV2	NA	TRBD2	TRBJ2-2	TGTGCCAGCAGGGCCACTAGCGGGAGCTCCGGGGAGCTGTTTTTT	CASRATSGSSGELFF
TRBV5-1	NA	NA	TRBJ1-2	TGTGCCAGCAGCTTGGAGGCGGATTTAGGTGGCTACACCTTC	CASSLEADLGGYTF
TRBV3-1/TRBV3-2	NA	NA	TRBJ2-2	TGTGCCAGCAGCCAAGGGGTATGGGTCCGCTCCGGACCTAAGACCGGGGAGCTGTTTTTT	CASSQGVWVRSGPKTGELFF
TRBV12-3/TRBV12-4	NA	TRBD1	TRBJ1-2	TGTGCCAGCAGTGGGGACAGTTATGGCTACACCTTC	CASSGDSYGYTF
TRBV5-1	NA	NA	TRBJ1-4	TGTGCCAGCAGCCCCCAACAGGGCGGGGAAAAACTGTTTTTT	CASSPQQGGEKLFF
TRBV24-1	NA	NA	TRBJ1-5	TGTGCCACCAGTGAAGGAGGGGAACAGCCCCAGCATTTT	CATSEGGEQPQHF
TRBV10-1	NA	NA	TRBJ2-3	TGCGCCAGCCCGGGGGGCTCGGGAGATACGCAGTATTTT	CASPGGSGDTQYF
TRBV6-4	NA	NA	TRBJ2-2	TGTGCCAGCAGTGTGGAACAGGGCAACACCGGGGAGCTGTTTTTT	CASSVEQGNTGELFF